This is a list of T cell receptor beta chains from one sample in a study of shared T cell receptors in the human thymus. The assay was immunoSEQ multiplex PCR, and TCRdb's table has in-frame clones only and misses some. The table lists about 660,000 clones, roughly 88% of them singletons. The sample was also linked to a second study, of human thymus T cells.

Sequenced input: thymocytes. The receptors come from a boy under three years old with a congenital heart defect. The CDR3 runs from the conserved cysteine through the conserved F or W. The order of the fields is J gene, D gene, V gene, clone size, CDR3 protein. The D gene is left open where the match is weak. Size values are once, few and many counts, or a class for expanded clones, and some rows have none.

TRBJ2-7 - TRBV11-2 once CASSLGREQYF
TRBJ1-2 TRBD1 TRBV18 - CASSPPAGGHYGYTF
TRBJ1-1 - TRBV6-5 once CASSSRTLMNTEAFF
TRBJ2-5 - TRBV30 - CAWSAEGGGRGETQYF
TRBJ2-1 TRBD2 TRBV7-3 once CASSLLAGVLDEQFF
TRBJ2-7 TRBD1 TRBV30 - CAWSRDRAYEQYF
TRBJ2-6 TRBD1 TRBV27 - CASRGTGGAGANVLTF
TRBJ1-4 TRBD1 TRBV5-6 few CASSSGQPGEKLFF
TRBJ2-7 - TRBV19 - CASSPRDIPYEQYF
TRBJ2-5 TRBD1 TRBV10-3 - CAIKVTGKETQYF
TRBJ2-7 TRBD1 TRBV5-4 once CASSSAGTGYEQYF
TRBJ2-2 TRBD2 TRBV28 - CASSHPAVERETTGELFF
TRBJ2-5 - TRBV7-9 - CASSLMDGSGKETQYF
TRBJ1-5 - TRBV2 - CASSGCGEVQPQHF
TRBJ2-4 TRBD2 TRBV23-1 - CASSQSLQLAGGKNIQYF
TRBJ1-2 - TRBV12-2 - CASRPRDRGRGYTF
TRBJ2-1 TRBD2 TRBV25-1 - CASSAGLASYNEQFF
TRBJ2-7 TRBD1 TRBV7-2 - CASSTWGQLLREQYF
TRBJ2-1 TRBD2 TRBV30 - CASGLAGVSKSYNEQFF
TRBJ1-2 - TRBV29-1 - CSVVSQEGYYGYTF
TRBJ2-5 TRBD1 TRBV7-8 - CASSSPGTGGRETQYF
TRBJ1-4 - TRBV6-5 once CASSYSTGGSEKLFF
TRBJ2-7 - TRBV19 - CASSVRVAAAYEQYF
TRBJ2-7 - TRBV5-4 - CASSATGLHRGQYF
TRBJ2-2 - TRBV10-3 - CAISESGGVLPGELFF
TRBJ2-3 TRBD2 TRBV7-3 - CASRPSSGSADTQYF
TRBJ1-3 - TRBV18 - CASSPPAGDGNTIYF
TRBJ1-4 - TRBV4-3 - CASSQDQAGSGNEKLFF
TRBJ1-1 TRBD1 TRBV25-1 - CASSRQGTEAFF
TRBJ1-2 TRBD1 TRBV14 - CASSKRPKTGVILNYGYTF
TRBJ2-3 TRBD1 TRBV9 once CASSVQGQYTDTQYF
TRBJ1-1 - TRBV6-7 - CASSDGTEAFF
TRBJ2-1 TRBD2 TRBV4-2 - CASSPRGREGLREQFF
TRBJ2-7 - TRBV19 - CATRLRGSSYEQYF
TRBJ2-7 - TRBV4-2 once CASSPRQCSGRPYF
TRBJ2-7 TRBD2 TRBV5-1 once CASSPRTSGDYEQYF
TRBJ2-1 TRBD1 TRBV5-1 - CASSPGQGARCEQFF
TRBJ2-3 TRBD1 TRBV11-2 - CASSFDRADTQYF
TRBJ2-1 TRBD2 TRBV5-1 - CASSFGTSPYNEQFF
TRBJ2-7 - TRBV4-1 once CASSQGQGPSYEQYF
TRBJ2-5 - TRBV4-1 once CASSQEFVGGVVRTQYF
TRBJ1-3 TRBD1 TRBV6-1 few CASSGTGRSGNTIYF
TRBJ1-2 TRBD1 TRBV29-1 - CSVDGGQGVTSYGYTF
TRBJ2-3 TRBD2 TRBV13 few CASSVGLAGGHYTQYF
TRBJ2-1 TRBD2 TRBV2 - CASLTVTSGGGEQFF
TRBJ1-2 - TRBV27 - CASSITRDDYGYTF
TRBJ2-2 TRBD2 TRBV5-4 - CASSLGGANTGELFF
TRBJ2-5 TRBD1 TRBV9 - CASSGRDRAKETQYF
TRBJ2-7 TRBD2 TRBV25-1 - CASSVSGRIYEQYF
TRBJ2-7 TRBD2 TRBV4-3 - CASSKRVRLAGLSYEQYF
TRBJ1-1 TRBD1 TRBV25-1 - CASTLIRTGQCRSTEAFF
TRBJ2-3 - TRBV6-5 - CASSYWRAPTDTQYF
TRBJ1-1 - TRBV27 - CASSLSAPPRVKMNTEAFF
TRBJ2-7 TRBD1 TRBV30 - CAWGQGPSYEQYF
TRBJ2-7 - TRBV27 - CASSFTGVSYEQYF